Below are 18 T cell receptor beta chains sequenced from a single sample in a study of CD8 T cells in ankylosing spondylitis. TCRdb reprocessed the 5' RACE reads with MiXCR, giving one entry per CDR3 protein. The data contain approximately 350,000 distinct CDR3 sequences, approximately 20% of them singletons. The sequenced material came from blood, either unsorted or a sorted T cell fraction (not recorded which). The receptors shown here come from a male donor with ankylosing spondylitis or in good health (not recorded which).

This clonotype was recorded once. This chain uses TRBV11-2 with TRBJ2-3, with D perhaps given as TRBD1 or TRBD2 (5 bases each). V lost 6 bases and J 6 bases, leaving 19 bases between the germline ends. CDR3 length: 15 amino acids. Germline V CDR1 and CDR2: SGHAT, FQNNGV. This chain's CDR3 is CASRTPRGVGDTQYF. DNA for the CDR3: TGTGCCAGCAGAACACCTCGAGGGGTTGGGGATACGCAGTATTTT.

The J gene is TRBJ2-7, the V gene TRBV12-3 or TRBV12-4; 7 bases match TRBD2. Germline trimming cut 7 bases from V and 1 base from J; bases unmatched to any gene: 7. This CDR3 comprises 14 residues. CDR3 amino acids: CASTGLVVSYEQYF. The CDR3 DNA is TGTGCCAGCACCGGACTAGTAGTGTCCTACGAGCAGTACTTC.

J is TRBJ2-7 and V is TRBV10-1; TRBD1 might be the D (5 bases). The germline V and J ends were trimmed by 3 bases and 5 bases, with 11 bases remaining between them. In germline, CDR1 is WNHNN, CDR2 SYGVQD (reference sequence). CDR3 length equals 13 residues. This CDR3 reads CASSEVTGDEQYF. The CDR3 region has the DNA TGCGCCAGCAGTGAAGTTACAGGCGACGAGCAGTACTTC.

This clonotype appeared a few times. The V and J genes are TRBV20-1 and TRBJ2-2, with D uncertain. There are 15 residues in the CDR3. Per the germline V gene, CDR1 is DFQATT and CDR2 is SNEGSKA (reference sequence). Trimming shortened V by 2 bases and J by 7 bases, and 17 bases separated the two germline ends. CDR3 amino acids: CSARPHRDRRGELFF. CDR3 sequence (DNA): TGCAGTGCTAGACCCCACCGAGACCGCCGCGGGGAGCTGTTTTTT.

The chain joins TRBV5-5 to TRBJ2-5, with 9 bases fitting TRBD2. Germline CDR1 reads SGHKS; CDR2 reads YYEKEE (reference sequence). CDR3 size: 18 residues. J gave up 2 bases and V 1 base, and 12 bases lay outside the gene matches. The CDR3 is CASSLLPSAGGHQETQYF. In nucleotides, the CDR3 is TGTGCCAGCAGCTTGTTACCCTCGGCGGGGGGGCATCAAGAGACCCAGTACTTC.

This sequence joins TRBV2 and TRBJ2-3; weak D call: TRBD2 (6 bases). V was shortened by 8 bases and J by 2 bases, with 14 bases between the two germline ends. The CDR3 spans 14 residues. CDR1 SNHLY and CDR2 FYNNEI come from the germline V gene. The CDR3 loop is CASEAGLLTDTQYF. In DNA form, the CDR3 reads TGTGCCAGCGAGGCGGGACTGCTCACAGATACGCAGTATTTT.

The genes are TRBV12-5 and TRBJ2-1; 15 nucleotides agree with TRBD2. The germline V gene has CDR1 LGHNT and CDR2 FRNRAP. This CDR3 is 15 amino acids long. The junction had 6 bases not matched to a gene; V was cut back by 5 bases and J by 10 bases. The CDR3 region has the DNA TGTGCTAGTGGTCCTGGACTAGCGGGGGGGCACGAGCAGTTCTTC. Residues: CASGPGLAGGHEQFF.

This clonotype has only one observation. A much larger clone differs from this one at a single base, so this may be a read error. The chain recombines TRBV6-6 with TRBJ2-1; no clear D gene. CDR1 and CDR2 from the germline V gene are MNHNY and SVGAGI (reference sequence). The CDR3 length is 10 residues. Trimming cost V 8 bases and J 6 bases, with 5 bases left between them. CDR3 DNA sequence: TGTGCCAGCCGTGTCAATGAGCAGTTCTTC. Translation gives CASRVNEQFF.

The chain is built from TRBV10-3 and TRBJ2-7; perhaps D is TRBD1 or TRBD2 (5 bases each). The CDR3 contains 16 residues. The germline V gene has CDR1 ENHRY and CDR2 SYGVKD. Trimming removed 0 bases at V and 5 bases at J, with 17 bases between. The DNA for the CDR3 is TGTGCCATCAGTGAGTCGGGAGCAGGGATAAGAAACGAGCAGTACTTC. It translates to CAISESGAGIRNEQYF.

The chain is built from TRBV20-1 and TRBJ2-1; TRBD1 is a possible D gene (5 bases). Trimming cost V 1 base and J 7 bases, with 8 bases left between them. Germline CDR1 DFQATT, CDR2 SNEGSKA (reference sequence). This CDR3 region has 12 residues. The CDR3 coding sequence is TGCAGTGCTAGAGTCAGGGTAAATGAGCAGTTCTTC. Amino acids: CSARVRVNEQFF.

V is TRBV6-5 and J is TRBJ2-3; D unclear. Germline assignment: CDR1 MNHEY and CDR2 SVGAGI. This CDR3 contains 15 residues. V dropped 2 bases and J dropped 0 bases, with 9 bases sitting between them. CDR3 in amino acids: CASSYEESSTDTQYF. DNA of the CDR3: TGTGCCAGCAGTTACGAGGAGTCTAGCACAGATACGCAGTATTTT.

In this sample, this clonotype turned up a few times. V usage is TRBV6-5 and J usage is TRBJ2-2, with 7 nucleotides matching TRBD1. The CDR3 has 14 residues. The germline V gene encodes CDR1 MNHEY and CDR2 SVGAGI. V shed 2 bases and J 8 bases; nucleotides not matched to a gene: 5. The CDR3 DNA follows: TGTGCCAGCAGTTACGAGGGGGCTCTAGGGGAGCTGTTTTTT. Translated: CASSYEGALGELFF.

This clonotype has more than one count but fewer than ten. The chain couples TRBV12-3 or TRBV12-4 to TRBJ2-2, with D perhaps TRBD1 (6 bases). CDR3 length: 14 amino acids. V gave up 6 bases and J gave up 7 bases, with 15 bases separating them. The CDR3 DNA sequence: TGTGCCAGCAGCACAGGGCATAAGGGCGGGGAGCTGTTTTTT. The encoded protein is CASSTGHKGGELFF.

CDR3: CASRPRGWNTEAFF. The DNA of the CDR3 is TGTGCCAGCCGCCCCAGGGGCTGGAACACTGAAGCTTTCTTT. This chain links TRBV7-9 with TRBJ1-1; D possibly corresponds to TRBD1 (6 bases). The CDR3 covers 14 residues. V was cut by 8 bases and J by 1 base, with 14 bases left in between. In germline, CDR1 is SEHNR, CDR2 FQNEAQ (reference sequence).

This clonotype was counted at least ten times. This chain links TRBV30 with TRBJ2-3, with TRBD2 identical over 11 bases. The CDR3 covers 15 residues. V lost 0 bases to trimming and J lost 5 bases; unmatched junction nucleotides: 4. Germline V gene sequence: CDR1 GTSNPN, CDR2 SVGIG (reference sequence). The CDR3 DNA sequence: TGTGCCTGGAGTGTACTAGCGGGGGTTTTAGATACGCAGTATTTT. Amino acids: CAWSVLAGVLDTQYF.

V is TRBV27 and J is TRBJ2-3; D is tentatively TRBD1 or TRBD2 (5 bases each). Trimming took 3 bases from V and 0 from J, leaving 10 bases between them. CDR1 is MNHEY and CDR2 is SMNVEV in the germline V gene (reference sequence). The CDR3 runs 15 residues. In DNA, the CDR3 is TGTGCCAGCAGTTTCAGGGACCTCAGCACAGATACGCAGTATTTT. This sequence encodes CASSFRDLSTDTQYF.

This clonotype came up many times. The genes are TRBV7-2 and TRBJ2-1; no definite D call. The CDR3 totals 11 residues. Trimming removed 5 bases at V and 8 bases at J, with 7 bases between. CDR1 is SGHTA and CDR2 is FQGNSA in the germline V gene. CDR3 protein: CASSGGHEQFF. CDR3 in DNA: TGTGCCAGCAGCGGCGGACATGAGCAGTTCTTC.

In this sample, this clonotype turned up a few times. The V gene is TRBV12-3 or TRBV12-4, the J gene TRBJ2-3; tentatively, D is TRBD2 (5 bases). The CDR3 is 15 residues long. Trimming cost V 6 bases and J 5 bases, with 18 bases left between them. The CDR3 spells CASSPAASGQDTQYF. DNA for the CDR3: TGTGCCAGCAGCCCAGCGGCCTCGGGTCAAGATACGCAGTATTTT.